The entry below describes one TCR beta chain. Antigen specificity is unknown. The entry originates in a study of cytomegalovirus exposure and HLA in healthy donors. Findings and caveats of the study: Associated with cytomegalovirus, according to the listing, were about 160 TCR beta chains. Subsequent analysis of the 120 or so validation repertoires found a tendency for first-cohort TCR clusters to co-occur. High sensitivity and specificity were reportedly achieved when the classifier diagnosed cytomegalovirus status.

Separation from the approximately 670-subject first cohort characterized the approximately 120-subject validation cohort, to which the donors belonged. Assay used: immunoSEQ multiplex PCR; TCRdb lists only in-frame clones, some missing. The sample consists of about 200,000 clones, approximately 87% of them appearing once. This receptor was obtained from a woman aged 18-35 years in good health and CMV-seronegative. Source material: PBMCs.

This CDR3 reads CASSTDRGTGELFF. Here the CDR3 DNA reads TGCGCCAGCAGTACGGACAGGGGTACCGGGGAGCTGTTTTTT. The chain uses TRBV5-1 and TRBJ2-2, with 9 positions matching TRBD1. The junction had 4 bases not matched to a gene; V was cut back by 5 bases and J by 5 bases. CDR3 length equals 14 residues. Per the germline V gene, CDR1 is SGHRS and CDR2 is YFSETQ.